Given below is one T cell receptor beta chain in context. Its target is unknown. The source of the sample is a study of cytomegalovirus exposure and HLA in healthy donors. Study overall: The study placed about four fifths of its approximately 400 genotyped donors in the Caucasian-associated ancestry cluster.

V dropped 4 bases and J dropped 6; count of bases not matched to a gene: 15. This CDR3 contains 17 residues. Per germline, CDR1 SGHTA and CDR2 FQGNSA. PCR used 60 Vbeta primers and 13 Jbeta primers. Profiling relied on immunoSEQ multiplex PCR, and the TCRdb table lists in-frame clones only, not all of them. The sample carries under 200,000 clones, around 80% recorded once. Study-wide results and caveats: As a later analysis showed, a missense DCLRE1C variant was linked to trimming of TCR beta V- and J-genes.

V and J are TRBV7-2 and TRBJ2-7, with 10 bases matching TRBD1. This sequence was found in a female donor in good health and CMV-seronegative. Sequencing input: PBMCs. The CDR3 loop is CASSSLYRDRGGGEQYF. In nucleotides, the CDR3 is TGTGCCAGCAGCTCTCTTTACCGGGACAGGGGAGGGGGCGAGCAGTACTTC.